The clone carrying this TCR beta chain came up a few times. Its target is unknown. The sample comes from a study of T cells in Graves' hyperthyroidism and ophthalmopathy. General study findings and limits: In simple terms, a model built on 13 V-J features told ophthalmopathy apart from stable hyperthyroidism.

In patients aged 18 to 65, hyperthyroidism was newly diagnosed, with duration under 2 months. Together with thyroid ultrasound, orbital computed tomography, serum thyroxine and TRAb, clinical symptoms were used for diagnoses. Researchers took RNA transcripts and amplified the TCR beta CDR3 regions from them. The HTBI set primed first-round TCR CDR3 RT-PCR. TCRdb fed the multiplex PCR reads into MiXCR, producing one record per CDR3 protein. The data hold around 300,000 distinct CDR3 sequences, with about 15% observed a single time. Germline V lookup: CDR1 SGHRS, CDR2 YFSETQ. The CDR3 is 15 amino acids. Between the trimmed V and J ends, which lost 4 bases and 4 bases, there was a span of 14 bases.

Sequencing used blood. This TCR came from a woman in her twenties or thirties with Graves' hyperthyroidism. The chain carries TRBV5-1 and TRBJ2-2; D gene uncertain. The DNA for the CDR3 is TGCGCCAGCAGCCCCCTCGGATACGGCACCGGGGAGCTGTTTTTT. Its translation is CASSPLGYGTGELFF.